A single sample gave rise to the 29 T cell receptor beta chains below, sequenced in a study of blood T cell repertoires in COVID-19. Assay: immunoSEQ multiplex PCR; the TCRdb copy retains only in-frame clones and omits some. In the table there are around 100,000 clones, approximately 80% of which are singletons. The sample comprised peripheral blood. These receptors all stem from an elderly man with COVID-19, enrolled during active disease.

The gene calls are TRBV2 and TRBJ2-5, with 11 bases that match TRBD1. From germline, CDR1 is SNHLY and CDR2 FYNNEI. V lost 4 bases, J lost 4 bases, and 5 bases stayed unmatched. This CDR3 is 15 amino acids long. CDR3 bases: TGTGCCAGCAGTGGGACAGGGGGCGCAGGAGAGACCCAGTACTTC. Residues: CASSGTGGAGETQYF.

The chain links TRBV5-5 to TRBJ2-1, with 10 bases aligning to TRBD1. This CDR3 is built from 17 residues. Looked up from germline, CDR1 is SGHKS and CDR2 is YYEKEE (reference sequence). V was clipped by 0 bases and J by 1 base; unmatched bases: 4. CDR3 in DNA: TGTGCCAGCAGCTTGGGGACAGGGGGTTCTTCCTACAATGAGCAGTTCTTC. It translates to CASSLGTGGSSYNEQFF.

The chain joins TRBV20-1 to TRBJ1-1; no definite D call. The CDR3 spans 15 residues. Germline CDR1 reads DFQATT; CDR2 reads SNEGSKA (reference sequence). V dropped 3 bases and J dropped 1 base, with 15 bases sitting between them. In DNA form, the CDR3 reads TGCAGTGCTAGTCAATTGGTACTCTGGAACACTGAAGCTTTCTTT. This gives the protein CSASQLVLWNTEAFF.

The rearrangement uses TRBV10-3 and TRBJ1-4; 8 bases map to TRBD1. The CDR3 runs 14 residues. Germline V lookup: CDR1 ENHRY, CDR2 SYGVKD. V lost 2 bases, J lost 5 bases, and 1 base stayed unmatched. CDR3 in amino acids: CAISEDRGNEKLFF. CDR3 DNA: TGTGCCATCAGTGAGGACAGGGGCAATGAAAAACTGTTTTTT.

This chain links TRBV2 with TRBJ2-7; D ambiguous. This CDR3 comprises 12 residues. Trimming took off 6 bases at V and 4 bases at J, with 10 bases between the two ends. Germline CDR1 is SNHLY and CDR2 is FYNNEI. CDR3 DNA: TGTGCCAGCAGCCCTGACTGGTACGAGCAGTACTTC. Translation: CASSPDWYEQYF.

The chain is built from TRBV5-1 and TRBJ2-5, with D perhaps matching TRBD2 (5 bases). Germline V gives CDR1 SGHRS, CDR2 YFSETQ. This CDR3 is 12 amino acids long. Trimming removed 2 bases at V and 4 bases at J, with 6 bases between. The CDR3 loop reads CASSLEGETQYF. CDR3 in DNA: TGCGCCAGCAGCTTAGAGGGAGAGACCCAGTACTTC.

The J gene is TRBJ2-7, the V gene TRBV11-2; TRBD2 matches at 11 bases. This CDR3 is 16 amino acids long. V shed 5 bases and J 1 base; nucleotides not matched to a gene: 7. CDR1 SGHAT and CDR2 FQNNGV come from the germline V gene. The CDR3 protein is CASSLQTSGGSYEQYF. The CDR3 DNA reads as TGTGCCAGCAGCCTACAAACTAGCGGGGGATCCTACGAGCAGTACTTC.

The chain couples TRBV19 to TRBJ1-1; 8 nucleotides line up with TRBD1. Germline CDR1 reads LNHDA; CDR2 reads SQIVND (reference sequence). Germline trimming cut 5 bases from V and 0 bases from J; bases unmatched to any gene: 14. CDR3 length equals 18 residues. The CDR3: CASSGETTGVSLNTEAFF. The DNA of the CDR3 is TGTGCCAGTAGTGGAGAAACGACAGGGGTTTCCCTGAACACTGAAGCTTTCTTT. Supplemented by reference TRBV19 and TRBJ1-1, the full variable domain reads DGGITQSPKYLFRKEGQNVTLSCEQNLNHDAMYWYRQDPGQGLRLIYYSQIVNDFQKGDIAEGYSVSREKKESFPLTVTSAQKNPTAFYLCASSGETTGVSLNTEAFFGQGTRLTVV.

This clone was seen a handful of times. The chain recombines TRBV19 with TRBJ1-2; TRBD1 agrees at 9 bases. Per germline, CDR1 LNHDA and CDR2 SQIVND (reference sequence). The J segment lost 2 bases and the V segment lost 7 bases, leaving 8 bases of the junction unmatched. The CDR3 runs 15 residues. CDR3 in DNA: TGTGCCAGTACCTTGAACAGGGGGCGGAACTATGGCTACACCTTC. Its protein is CASTLNRGRNYGYTF.

This chain uses TRBV7-2 with TRBJ2-5; 8 bases are a match to TRBD2. With 1 base clipped from V and 4 bases from J, the junction kept 5 bases outside the gene matches. Germline CDR1 and CDR2: SGHTA and FQGNSA. This CDR3 contains 15 residues. CDR3 nucleotide sequence: TGTGCCAGCAGCTTAGTCCCGGGACTAGTAGAGACCCAGTACTTC. Its translation: CASSLVPGLVETQYF.

V and J are TRBV6-5 and TRBJ1-1; TRBD1 might be the D (6 bases). CDR1 is MNHEY and CDR2 is SVGAGI in the germline V gene. Trimming cost V 0 bases and J 5 bases, with 16 bases left between them. The length of the CDR3 is 16 residues. DNA of the CDR3: TGTGCCAGCAGTTACTCATATACAGGGAGGGAAACTGAAGCTTTCTTT. This translates into CASSYSYTGRETEAFF.

The chain employs TRBV29-1 and TRBJ2-3; perhaps TRBD1 as D (6 bases). This CDR3 region has 14 residues. CDR1 is SQVTM, CDR2 ANQGSEA, per germline. The V and J ends lost 3 bases and 1 base respectively, with 11 bases between them. Here the CDR3 DNA reads TGCAGCGTTGAGGGGGCAACCCGCACAGATACGCAGTATTTT. It specifies CSVEGATRTDTQYF.

The chain couples TRBV24-1 to TRBJ1-2; D may be TRBD1 (6 bases). Per the germline V gene, CDR1 is KGHDR and CDR2 is SFDVKD. This CDR3 spans 15 amino acids. V lost 4 bases and J lost 4, with 15 bases in between. The CDR3 coding sequence is TGTGCCACCAGTGACGGAACAGGGAATGGCTATGGCTACACCTTC. As protein: CATSDGTGNGYGYTF.

The V call is TRBV5-1, the J call TRBJ1-4; 7 bases fit TRBD1. CDR1 and CDR2 from the germline V gene are SGHRS and YFSETQ. This CDR3 region has 17 residues. Trimming cost V 4 bases and J 7 bases; bases outside gene matches: 16. The CDR3 region is CASSTSPGQEGFEKLFF. CDR3 in DNA: TGCGCCAGCAGCACCAGCCCCGGACAGGAAGGGTTTGAAAAACTGTTTTTT. Full variable domain (remainder filled in from reference TRBV5-1 and TRBJ1-4): KAGVTQTPRYLIKTRGQQVTLSCSPISGHRSVSWYQQTPGQGLQFLFEYFSETQRNKGNFPGRFSGRQFSNSRSEMNVSTLELGDSALYLCASSTSPGQEGFEKLFFGSGTQLSVL.

The chain is built from TRBV10-3 and TRBJ1-5; D is uncertain. Germline loops: CDR1 ENHRY, CDR2 SYGVKD. The CDR3 runs to 15 residues. The V and J ends lost 4 bases and 4 bases respectively, with 14 bases between them. CDR3 coding DNA: TGTGCCATCAGTGTCGAAGGAGGCCCAAATCAGCCCCAGCATTTT. It yields the protein CAISVEGGPNQPQHF.

This clone was seen just once. The chain has TRBV6-5 and TRBJ2-7, with TRBD2 matching over 7 bases. The CDR3 is 15 amino acids. Germline values: CDR1 MNHEY, CDR2 SVGAGI. Unmatched junction bases numbered 10, after V lost 6 bases and J lost 2 bases. The CDR3 DNA is TGTGCCAGCAGCCCCCGGGGGGAGCGGACCTACGAGCAGTACTTC. It specifies CASSPRGERTYEQYF.

This chain uses TRBV7-2 with TRBJ2-7; 10 positions match TRBD1. The CDR3 has 15 amino acids. The V segment lost 5 bases and the J segment 7 bases; nucleotides outside the gene matches: 11. Germline CDR1 and CDR2: SGHTA and FQGNSA. CDR3: CASSPGTGAMGEQYF. The CDR3 coding sequence is TGTGCCAGCAGCCCAGGGACAGGGGCGATGGGGGAGCAGTACTTC.

This chain connects TRBV28 to TRBJ2-7, with a weak D call TRBD1 (5 bases). The CDR3 is 14 amino acids. Between the trimmed V and J ends, which lost 5 bases and 1 base, there was a span of 12 bases. From germline, CDR1 is MDHEN and CDR2 SYDVKM. The CDR3 nucleotides are TGTGCCAGCAGTGTCCCGCAGGGATCCTACGAGCAGTACTTC. Protein: CASSVPQGSYEQYF.

The rearrangement uses TRBV28 and TRBJ1-2; 9 bases are shared with TRBD1. The germline gives CDR1 MDHEN, CDR2 SYDVKM. This CDR3 is 13 amino acids long. With V trimmed by 8 bases and J by 5 bases, 6 bases remained unmatched. The CDR3 loop reads CASGGTGRYGYTF. CDR3 bases: TGTGCCAGCGGCGGGACAGGGAGGTATGGCTACACCTTC.

This chain links TRBV30 with TRBJ1-3; D is ambiguous. Looked up from germline, CDR1 is GTSNPN and CDR2 is SVGIG (reference sequence). V was clipped by 0 bases and J by 0 bases, with 12 bases between them. This CDR3 is 16 amino acids long. CDR3 protein: CAWSVRRGSSGNTIYF. The CDR3 DNA is TGTGCCTGGAGTGTACGCCGGGGATCCTCTGGAAACACCATATATTTT.

The chain links TRBV9 to TRBJ1-1, with 7 bases matching TRBD1. V gave up 6 bases and J gave up 4 bases; unmatched junction bases: 12. The germline V gene encodes CDR1 SGDLS and CDR2 YYNGEE. This CDR3 has 15 residues. CDR3 sequence: CASNRQGESSTEAFF. In nucleotides, the CDR3 is TGTGCCAGCAACAGACAGGGCGAGTCGAGCACTGAAGCTTTCTTT.

The genes are TRBV18 and TRBJ2-5; 8 bases agree with TRBD1. Losses at the gene ends were 3 bases for V and 4 bases for J; bases not matched to a gene: 1. The germline gives CDR1 KGHSH, CDR2 LQKENI. The CDR3 length is 13 residues. The CDR3 coding sequence is TGTGCCAGCTCACCCAGGGGGCGAGAGACCCAGTACTTC. It translates to CASSPRGRETQYF.

In DNA form, the CDR3 reads TGCAGCGGGGTACTAGCGGGAGTTCAGAATGAGCAGTTCTTC. As protein: CSGVLAGVQNEQFF. The chain links TRBV29-1 to TRBJ2-1; 11 bases agree with TRBD2. CDR3 length: 14 amino acids. Trimming at V came to 7 bases and at J to 7 bases, leaving 9 bases not matched to a gene. Germline CDR1 reads SQVTM; CDR2 reads ANQGSEA.

The chain recombines TRBV6-2 or TRBV6-3 with TRBJ1-5; D gene uncertain. Germline loops: CDR1 MNHEY, CDR2 SVGEGT. The V end lost 0 bases, the J end lost 7 bases, and 10 bases lay between the germline ends. There are 14 residues in the CDR3. The CDR3 region has the DNA TGTGCCAGCAGTTACTCCCTAGATGGGCAGCCCCAGCATTTT. This gives the protein CASSYSLDGQPQHF.

The chain combines TRBV6-2 or TRBV6-3 with TRBJ2-2; 10 nucleotides agree with TRBD2. Germline trimming cut 6 bases from V and 4 bases from J; bases unmatched to any gene: 5. Germline loops: CDR1 MNHEY, CDR2 SVGEGT. The CDR3 has 15 residues. DNA for the CDR3: TGTGCCAGCAGCCAAGCGGGAGGGCGCACCGGGGAGCTGTTTTTT. Protein: CASSQAGGRTGELFF.

The chain employs TRBV6-5 and TRBJ1-3; no clear D gene. CDR3 length: 13 amino acids. Per the germline V gene, CDR1 is MNHEY and CDR2 is SVGAGI. V lost 6 bases, J lost 3 bases, and 9 bases lay in between. This CDR3 is CASRAGFGNTIYF. For the CDR3, the DNA is TGTGCCAGCAGAGCAGGTTTTGGAAACACCATATATTTT.

The J gene is TRBJ1-6, the V gene TRBV5-6; weak D call: TRBD1 (5 bases). There are 14 residues in the CDR3. V dropped 0 bases and J dropped 9 bases, with 10 bases sitting between them. CDR1 SGHDT and CDR2 YYEEEE come from the germline V gene. The CDR3: CASSLGGRGSPLHF. CDR3 nucleotide sequence: TGTGCCAGCAGCTTGGGAGGGAGGGGTTCACCCCTCCACTTT.

This chain links TRBV11-3 with TRBJ2-3, with 7 bases that match TRBD1. The germline CDR1 and CDR2 sequences are SGHNT and YENEEA. J was trimmed by 0 bases and V by 3 bases; bases with no gene match: 3. This CDR3 spans 15 amino acids. CDR3 residues: CASSLGQLSTDTQYF. The CDR3 coding sequence is TGTGCCAGCAGCTTGGGACAGCTTAGCACAGATACGCAGTATTTT. The full variable domain, completed using reference TRBV11-3 and TRBJ2-3, is EAGVVQSPRYKIIEKKQPVAFWCNPISGHNTLYWYLQNLGQGPELLIRYENEEAVDDSQLPKDRFSAERLKGVDSTLKIQPAELGDSAVYLCASSLGQLSTDTQYFGPGTRLTVL.

The chain combines TRBV6-4 with TRBJ2-1, with 10 nucleotides matching TRBD2. The CDR3 totals 15 residues. Germline-derived CDR1 and CDR2 are MRHNA and SNTAGT. J was trimmed by 1 base and V by 6 bases; bases with no gene match: 3. In DNA form, the CDR3 reads TGTGCCAGCAGAGAGCGGGGGGGTTCCTACAATGAGCAGTTCTTC. This codes for CASRERGGSYNEQFF.